This TCR beta chain was observed in a study of cytomegalovirus exposure and HLA in healthy donors. Findings and limits, study-wide: Rarity marked most TCR sequences, yet some public TCRs occurred in many donors.

Regarding this clone: The antigen remains unidentified.

Germline V lookup: CDR1 SGHRS, CDR2 YFSETQ. V shed 4 bases, J shed 3 bases, and the junction held 2 bases outside the gene matches. The CDR3 has 14 amino acids. Libraries were prepared by immunoSEQ multiplex PCR; TCRdb keeps only in-frame clonotypes and omits some of them. The table has hundreds of thousands of clones, around 90% seen once. Sequences were obtained from PBMCs. The TCR comes from a woman aged 18 to 35 in good health and CMV-seropositive. The chain links TRBV5-1 to TRBJ2-5, with 11 bases that match TRBD1. As DNA, the CDR3 is TGCGCCAGCAGCCGGGGACAGGGGGAAGAGACCCAGTACTTC. It codes for CASSRGQGEETQYF.